This T cell receptor beta chain came from a study of blood T cell repertoires in COVID-19. Study-wide background: Specimens from acute and convalescent COVID-19 originated in the United States, Italy and Spain. The analysed material was cDNA or gDNA that came from T cells, B-cell-depleted T cells, or PBMCs.

Authors' data handling: The assay estimated nucleated cells by amplifying reference gene primers. Produced via immunoSEQ multiplex PCR; TCRdb's table is partial and in-frame only. From that table come the V and J calls and clone size; the DNA was used to work out D and trimming. The table lists roughly 230,000 clones, 75% to 85% of them singletons. V gave up 4 bases and J gave up 4 bases, with 25 bases separating them. The CDR3 loop spans 17 amino acids. Germline values: CDR1 SQVTM, CDR2 ANQGSEA. The sequenced material came from peripheral blood. The sequence was collected from a woman aged 45-65 years with acute or convalescent COVID-19. The gene calls are TRBV29-1 and TRBJ1-2; D unclear. The CDR3 loop is CSVVVVRRATLLYGYTF. The CDR3 coding sequence is TGCAGCGTTGTTGTAGTTCGGCGGGCAACCCTCCTCTATGGCTACACCTTC.